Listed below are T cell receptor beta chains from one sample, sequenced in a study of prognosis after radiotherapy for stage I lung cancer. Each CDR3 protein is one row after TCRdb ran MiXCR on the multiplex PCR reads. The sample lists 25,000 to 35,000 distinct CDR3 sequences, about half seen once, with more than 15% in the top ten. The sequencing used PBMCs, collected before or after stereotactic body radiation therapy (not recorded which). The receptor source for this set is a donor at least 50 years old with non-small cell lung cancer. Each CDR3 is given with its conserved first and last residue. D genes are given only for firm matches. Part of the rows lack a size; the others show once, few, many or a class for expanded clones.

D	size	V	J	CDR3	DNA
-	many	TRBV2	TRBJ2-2	CASSEMSGTGELFF	TGTGCCAGCAGTGAAATGTCAGGCACCGGGGAGCTGTTTTTT
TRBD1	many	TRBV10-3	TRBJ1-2	CAISDLRTGSMGNYGYTF	TGTGCCATCAGTGACCTTCGGACAGGGTCGATGGGTAACTATGGCTACACCTTC
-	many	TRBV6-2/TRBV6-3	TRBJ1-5	CASSYEGNQPQHF	TGTGCCAGCAGTTACGAGGGGAATCAGCCCCAGCATTTT
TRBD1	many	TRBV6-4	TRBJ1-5	CASSYYPRGTGVRVGNQPQHF	TGTGCCAGCAGTTACTACCCCAGGGGGACAGGGGTACGAGTCGGCAATCAGCCCCAGCATTTT
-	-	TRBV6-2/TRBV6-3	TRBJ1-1	CASSYSSGSLNTEAFF	TGTGCCAGCAGTTACTCGTCGGGGTCACTGAACACTGAAGCTTTCTTT
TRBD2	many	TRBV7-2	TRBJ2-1	CASSLNALLAGANEQFF	TGTGCCAGCAGCTTAAATGCGTTGCTAGCGGGAGCCAATGAGCAGTTCTTC
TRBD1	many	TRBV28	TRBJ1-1	CASSLGGGGEAFF	TGTGCCAGCAGTTTAGGAGGGGGCGGGGAAGCTTTCTTT
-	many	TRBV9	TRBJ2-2	CASSVLALTSTGELFF	TGTGCCAGCAGCGTACTAGCCCTAACTTCCACCGGGGAGCTGTTTTTT
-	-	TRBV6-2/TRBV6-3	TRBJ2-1	CASSEGQWENEQFF	TGTGCCAGCAGTGAAGGACAGTGGGAAAATGAGCAGTTCTTC
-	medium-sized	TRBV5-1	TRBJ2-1	CASSFPAGSNDEQFF	TGCGCCAGCAGCTTCCCAGCAGGGTCAAACGATGAGCAGTTCTTC
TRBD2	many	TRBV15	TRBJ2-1	CATSVGTSGNNEQFF	TGTGCCACCAGCGTCGGGACTAGTGGGAACAATGAGCAGTTCTTC
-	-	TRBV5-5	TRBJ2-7	CASRYRTASSYEQYF	TGTGCCAGCAGGTACCGGACAGCCTCCTCCTACGAGCAGTACTTC
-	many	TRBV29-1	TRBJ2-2	CSVRQGGAGELFF	TGCAGCGTTAGACAGGGAGGGGCCGGGGAGCTGTTTTTT
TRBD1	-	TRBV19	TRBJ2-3	CASSRDRATDTQYF	TGTGCCAGTAGTAGGGACAGGGCCACAGATACGCAGTATTTT
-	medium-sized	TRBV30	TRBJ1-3	CAWSVQSTSGNTIYF	TGTGCCTGGAGTGTACAGTCTACCTCTGGAAACACCATATATTTT
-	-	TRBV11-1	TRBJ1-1	CASSLVESNKGSCF	TGTGCCAGCAGCTTAGTAGAATCCAACAAAGGGAGCTGCTTT
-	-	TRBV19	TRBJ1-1	CASSIARSSRVNTEAFF	TGTGCCAGTAGTATAGCCCGTAGCTCAAGGGTGAACACTGAAGCTTTCTTT
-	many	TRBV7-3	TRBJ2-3	CASSSGPPPDTQYF	TGTGCCAGCAGCTCTGGACCGCCCCCTGATACGCAGTATTTT
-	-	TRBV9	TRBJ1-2	CANSAGGSGGYIF	TGTGCCAACAGCGCGGGGGGTTCGGGTGGCTACATCTTC
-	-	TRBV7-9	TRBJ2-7	CASSSSGGGGYEQYF	TGTGCCAGCAGCTCCTCCGGAGGGGGCGGCTACGAGCAGTACTTC
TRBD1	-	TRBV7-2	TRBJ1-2	CASSPQTGGYGYTF	TGTGCCAGCAGCCCCCAGACAGGGGGATATGGCTACACCTTC
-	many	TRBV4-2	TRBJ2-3	CASSQPPHPDTQYF	TGTGCCAGCAGCCAACCCCCTCATCCGGATACGCAGTATTTT
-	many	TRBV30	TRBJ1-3	CAWSGTRGGNTIYF	TGTGCCTGGAGTGGTACCCGCGGTGGAAACACCATATATTTT
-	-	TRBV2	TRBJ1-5	CASSEADSNQPQHF	TGTGCCAGCAGTGAAGCGGACAGCAATCAGCCCCAGCATTTT
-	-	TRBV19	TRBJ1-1	CASSGFTNTEAFF	TGTGCCAGTAGTGGCTTTACGAACACTGAAGCTTTCTTT
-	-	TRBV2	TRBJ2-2	CASSEAGLHHTGGLFF	TGTGCCAGCAGTGAAGCGGGACTACACCACACCGGGGGGCTTTTTTTT
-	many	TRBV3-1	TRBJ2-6	CASSQSAGSGANVLTF	TGTGCCAGCAGCCAGTCGGCCGGCTCTGGGGCCAACGTCCTGACTTTC
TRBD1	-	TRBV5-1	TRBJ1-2	CASRLGQAKYGYTF	TGCGCCAGCAGATTGGGACAGGCTAAATATGGCTACACCTTC
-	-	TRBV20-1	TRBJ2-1	CSARDLSGALYNEQFF	TGCAGTGCTAGAGATCTTTCGGGTGCGCTGTACAATGAGCAGTTCTTC
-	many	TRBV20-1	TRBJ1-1	CSARIDGTGTEAFF	TGCAGTGCCCGCATAGATGGCACTGGCACTGAAGCTTTCTTT
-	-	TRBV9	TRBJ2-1	CASSVLGYNEQFF	TGTGCCAGCAGCGTTCTTGGGTACAATGAGCAGTTCTTC
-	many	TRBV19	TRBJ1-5	CASSIPREGPNQPQHF	TGTGCCAGTAGTATCCCACGGGAGGGACCCAATCAGCCCCAGCATTTT
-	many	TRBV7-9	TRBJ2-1	CASSATLPNEQFF	TGTGCCAGCAGCGCAACACTCCCCAATGAGCAGTTCTTC
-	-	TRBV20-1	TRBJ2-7	CSARDGTYSYDQYF	TGCAGTGCTAGAGACGGGACTTACTCCTACGATCAGTACTTC
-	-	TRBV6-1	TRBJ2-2	CASRWAWDTGGLFF	TGTGCCAGCAGATGGGCATGGGACACCGGGGGGCTGTTTTTT
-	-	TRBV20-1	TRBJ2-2	CSAREGGLTGELFF	TGCAGTGCTAGAGAGGGGGGCCTCACCGGGGAGCTGTTTTTT
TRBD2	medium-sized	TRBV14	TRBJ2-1	CASRLPTSGDNEQFF	TGTGCCAGCAGGCTCCCGACTAGCGGGGACAATGAGCAGTTCTTC
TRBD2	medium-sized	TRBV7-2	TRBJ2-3	CASSPGLAGVEDTQYF	TGTGCCAGCAGCCCAGGACTAGCGGGAGTCGAAGATACGCAGTATTTT
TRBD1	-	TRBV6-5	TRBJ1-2	CASSLDSQGALNYGYTF	TGTGCCAGCAGTTTAGACTCACAGGGGGCGCTTAACTATGGCTACACCTTC
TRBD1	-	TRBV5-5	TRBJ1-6	CASSLGGQSTLSPLHF	TGTGCCAGCAGCTTGGGGGGACAGTCTACACTTTCACCCCTCCACTTT
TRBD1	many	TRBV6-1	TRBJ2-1	CASSLQGAGYNEQFF	TGTGCCAGCAGTCTACAGGGGGCGGGATACAATGAGCAGTTCTTC
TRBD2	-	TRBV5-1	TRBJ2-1	CASSRGTSGWDNEQFF	TGCGCCAGCAGCAGGGGGACTAGCGGGTGGGACAATGAGCAGTTCTTC
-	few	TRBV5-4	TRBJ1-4	CASSPIPGDGEKLFF	TGTGCCAGCAGCCCCATCCCCGGGGACGGTGAAAAACTGTTTTTT
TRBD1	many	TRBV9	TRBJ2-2	CASSPRTGQNTGELFF	TGTGCCAGCAGCCCCCGGACAGGGCAGAACACCGGGGAGCTGTTTTTT
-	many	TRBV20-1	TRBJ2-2	CSAPSRHGTGELFF	TGCAGTGCTCCCTCCAGACACGGGACCGGGGAGCTGTTTTTT
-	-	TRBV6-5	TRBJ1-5	CASSYRVNQPQHF	TGTGCCAGCAGTTACAGGGTCAATCAGCCCCAGCATTTT
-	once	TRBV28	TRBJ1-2	CASSLNSRGGAAGYTF	TGTGCCAGCAGTTTAAATTCTCGAGGGGGGGCTGCTGGCTACACCTTC